This T cell receptor beta chain comes out of a study of shared T cell receptors in the human thymus. V shed 2 bases, J shed 7 bases, and the junction held 1 base outside the gene matches. The CDR3 has 12 residues. Germline CDR1 and CDR2: SGHTA and FQGTGA. Produced via immunoSEQ multiplex PCR; TCRdb's table is partial and in-frame only. The profile shows some 640,000 clones, 87% of them singletons. In addition, the sample was reused for a study of human thymus T cells. As that report states: Gene usage for V and J segments appeared biased in thymic and blood repertoires. Related research examined unrelated individuals and reported that their thymic repertoires overlapped highly.

The chain carries TRBV7-3 and TRBJ1-1; 7 nucleotides match TRBD1. The receptor's source is a boy under two years old with a congenital heart defect. Sequencing was carried out using thymocytes. The CDR3 region has the DNA TGTGCCAGCAGCTTAGGGGACAGTGAAGCTTTCTTT. Protein sequence: CASSLGDSEAFF.